The following is a T cell receptor (beta chain) sequence with its context. The antigen is undetermined. Three rounds of nested PCR, following a modified ARM-PCR protocol, produced the TCRbeta library. TCRdb re-called the multiplex PCR reads through MiXCR, storing one row per CDR3 protein. The sample holds approximately 140,000 distinct CDR3 sequences, roughly 70% seen once. This record belongs to a study of tumor and adjacent non-tumor tissue in lung cancer. Study background: The cohort had about twelve adenocarcinoma, a couple of squamous cell and 1 small cell patients. Stage I to III disease affected about nine men and roughly 5 women aged roughly 30 to 80.

Germline V lookup: CDR1 SGHAT, CDR2 FQNNGV. The CDR3 is made up of 13 amino acids. V lost 6 bases and J lost 9, with 16 bases in between. Overall study results and limits: Tumor TCR diversity, when higher, was linked to shorter survival. TCR diversity was significantly greater in tumor than normal lung tissue.

No cell sorting was done before RNA was extracted from the tissue. This TCR derives from a man aged 60 to 75 with small cell lung cancer. J is TRBJ2-3 and V is TRBV11-2; D gene uncertain. What was sequenced was lung tumor tissue. The CDR3 bases are TGTGCCAGCAGTGCGCAGCTAGGAGAAACGCAGTATTTT. It is translated as CASSAQLGETQYF.